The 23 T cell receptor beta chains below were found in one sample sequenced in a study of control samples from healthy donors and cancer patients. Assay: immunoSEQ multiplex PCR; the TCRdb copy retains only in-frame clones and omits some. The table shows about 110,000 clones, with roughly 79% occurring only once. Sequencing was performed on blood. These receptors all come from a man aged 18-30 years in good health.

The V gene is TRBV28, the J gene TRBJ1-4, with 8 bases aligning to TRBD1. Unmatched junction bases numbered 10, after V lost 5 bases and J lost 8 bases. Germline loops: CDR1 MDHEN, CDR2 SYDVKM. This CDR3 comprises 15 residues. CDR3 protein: CASSPSGGAGEKLFF. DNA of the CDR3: TGTGCCAGCAGTCCGTCAGGGGGCGCGGGAGAAAAACTGTTTTTT.

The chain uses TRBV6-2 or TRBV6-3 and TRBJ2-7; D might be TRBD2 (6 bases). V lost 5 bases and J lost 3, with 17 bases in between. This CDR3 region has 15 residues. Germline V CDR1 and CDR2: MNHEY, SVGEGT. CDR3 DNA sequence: TGTGCCAGCAGTAACGACCGGGACTCCCGCTACGAGCAGTACTTC. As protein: CASSNDRDSRYEQYF.

Here the CDR3 DNA reads TGTGCCAGCAACGCGGGGGGTTCCTACAATGAGCAGTTCTTC. Translated: CASNAGGSYNEQFF. J is TRBJ2-1 and V is TRBV27, with 8 bases lining up with TRBD2. Germline V lookup: CDR1 MNHEY, CDR2 SMNVEV (reference sequence). CDR3 length equals 14 residues. V was pared by 7 bases and J by 1 base, with 3 bases of the junction left unmatched.

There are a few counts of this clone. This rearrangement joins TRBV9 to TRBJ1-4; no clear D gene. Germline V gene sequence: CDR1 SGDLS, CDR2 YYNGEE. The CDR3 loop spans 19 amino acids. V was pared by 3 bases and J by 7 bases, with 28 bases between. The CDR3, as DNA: TGTGCCAGCAGCGCCTTCATTGGTTCGTCCGATGGGAGGGCTGAAAAACTGTTTTTT. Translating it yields CASSAFIGSSDGRAEKLFF.

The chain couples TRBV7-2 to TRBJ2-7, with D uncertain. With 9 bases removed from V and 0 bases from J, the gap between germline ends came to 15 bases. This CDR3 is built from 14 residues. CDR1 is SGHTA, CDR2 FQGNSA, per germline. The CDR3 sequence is CASRPSAYSYEQYF. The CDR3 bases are TGTGCCAGTCGGCCGTCCGCTTACTCCTACGAGCAGTACTTC.

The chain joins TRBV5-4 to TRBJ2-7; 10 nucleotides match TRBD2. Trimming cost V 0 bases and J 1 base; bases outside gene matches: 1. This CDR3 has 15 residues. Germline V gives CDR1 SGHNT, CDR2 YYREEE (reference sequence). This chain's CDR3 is CASSLELAGSYEQYF. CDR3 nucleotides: TGTGCCAGCAGCTTGGAACTAGCGGGATCCTACGAGCAGTACTTC.

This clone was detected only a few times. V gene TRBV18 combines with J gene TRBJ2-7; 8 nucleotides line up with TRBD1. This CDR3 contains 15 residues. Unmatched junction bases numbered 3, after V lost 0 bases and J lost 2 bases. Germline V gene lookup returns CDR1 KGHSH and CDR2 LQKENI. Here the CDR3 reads CASSPPVGQAYEQYF. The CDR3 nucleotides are TGTGCCAGCTCACCACCGGTGGGACAGGCCTACGAGCAGTACTTC.

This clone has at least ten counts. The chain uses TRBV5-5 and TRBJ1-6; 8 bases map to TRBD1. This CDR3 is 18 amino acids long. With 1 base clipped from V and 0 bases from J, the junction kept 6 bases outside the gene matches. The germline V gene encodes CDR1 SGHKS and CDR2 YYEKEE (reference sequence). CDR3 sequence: CASSLMGQVISYNSPLHF. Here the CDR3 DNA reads TGTGCCAGCAGCTTGATGGGACAGGTTATCTCCTATAATTCACCCCTCCACTTT.

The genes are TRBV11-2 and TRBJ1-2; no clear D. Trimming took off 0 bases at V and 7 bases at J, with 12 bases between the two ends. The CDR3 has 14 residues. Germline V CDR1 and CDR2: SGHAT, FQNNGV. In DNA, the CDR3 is TGTGCCAGCAGCTTAGATCGGAGCCAAACTGGCTACACCTTC. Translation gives CASSLDRSQTGYTF. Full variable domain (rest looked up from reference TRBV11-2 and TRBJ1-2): EAGVAQSPRYKIIEKRQSVAFWCNPISGHATLYWYQQILGQGPKLLIQFQNNGVVDDSQLPKDRFSAERLKGVDSTLKIQPAKLEDSAVYLCASSLDRSQTGYTFGSGTRLTVV.

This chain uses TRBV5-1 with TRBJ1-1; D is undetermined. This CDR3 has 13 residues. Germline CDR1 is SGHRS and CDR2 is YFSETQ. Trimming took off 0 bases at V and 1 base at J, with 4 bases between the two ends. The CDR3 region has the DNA TGCGCCAGCAGCTTGGGTACGAACACTGAAGCTTTCTTT. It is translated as CASSLGTNTEAFF.

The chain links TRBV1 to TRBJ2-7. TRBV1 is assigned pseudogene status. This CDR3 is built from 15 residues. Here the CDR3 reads CTSSHQWGALYEQYV. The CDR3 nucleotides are TGCACCAGCAGCCACCAGTGGGGGGCCCTCTACGAGCAGTACGTC.

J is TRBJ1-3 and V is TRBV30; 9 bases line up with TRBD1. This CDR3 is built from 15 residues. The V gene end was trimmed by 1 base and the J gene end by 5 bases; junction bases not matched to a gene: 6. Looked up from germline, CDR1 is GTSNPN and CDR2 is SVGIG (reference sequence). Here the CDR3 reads CAWSARDRERNTIYF. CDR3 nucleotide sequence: TGTGCCTGGAGTGCCCGGGACAGGGAACGAAACACCATATATTTT.

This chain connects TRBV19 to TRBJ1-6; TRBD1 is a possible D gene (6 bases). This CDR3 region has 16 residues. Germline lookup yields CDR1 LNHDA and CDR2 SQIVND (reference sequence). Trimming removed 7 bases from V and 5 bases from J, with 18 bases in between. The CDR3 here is CASKAEGVINNSPLHF. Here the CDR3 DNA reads TGTGCCAGTAAGGCGGAGGGGGTTATAAATAATTCACCCCTCCACTTT.

CDR3 DNA sequence: TGTGCCAGCAGCCCCCAGACAGGGTACGAGCAGTACGTC. Translation: CASSPQTGYEQYV. The rearrangement joins TRBV7-2 to TRBJ2-7; 7 nucleotides match TRBD1. V gave up 5 bases and J gave up 4 bases; unmatched junction bases: 5. The germline gives CDR1 SGHTA, CDR2 FQGNSA. The CDR3 is 13 residues long.

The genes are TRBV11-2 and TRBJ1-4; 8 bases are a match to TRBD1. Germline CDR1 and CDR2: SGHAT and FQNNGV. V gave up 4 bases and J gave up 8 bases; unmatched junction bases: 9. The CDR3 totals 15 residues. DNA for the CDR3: TGTGCCAGCAGCTCCCAGGGGGCGGTTGGGGAAAAACTGTTTTTT. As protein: CASSSQGAVGEKLFF.

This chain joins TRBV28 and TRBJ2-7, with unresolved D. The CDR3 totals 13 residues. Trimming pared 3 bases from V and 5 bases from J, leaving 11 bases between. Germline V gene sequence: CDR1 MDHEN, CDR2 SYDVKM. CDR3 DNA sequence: TGTGCCAGCAGTTTGGAAAGGGTGGACGAGCAGTACTTC. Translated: CASSLERVDEQYF. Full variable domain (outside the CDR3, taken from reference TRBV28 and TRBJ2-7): DVKVTQSSRYLVKRTGEKVFLECVQDMDHENMFWYRQDPGLGLRLIYFSYDVKMKEKGDIPEGYSVSREKKERFSLILESASTNQTSMYLCASSLERVDEQYFGPGTRLTVT.

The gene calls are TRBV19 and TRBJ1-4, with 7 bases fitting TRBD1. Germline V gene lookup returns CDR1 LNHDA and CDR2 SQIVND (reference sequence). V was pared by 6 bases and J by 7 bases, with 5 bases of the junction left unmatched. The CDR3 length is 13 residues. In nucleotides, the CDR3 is TGTGCCAGTAGGCGGGACAGCGCTGAAAAACTGTTTTTT. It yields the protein CASRRDSAEKLFF.

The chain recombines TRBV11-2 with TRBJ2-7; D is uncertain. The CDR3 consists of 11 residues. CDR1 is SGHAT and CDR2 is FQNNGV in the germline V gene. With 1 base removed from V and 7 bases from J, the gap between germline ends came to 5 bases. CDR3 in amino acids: CASSLVREQYF. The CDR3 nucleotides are TGTGCCAGCAGCTTAGTCAGGGAGCAGTACTTC. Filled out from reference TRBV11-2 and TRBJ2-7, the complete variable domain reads EAGVAQSPRYKIIEKRQSVAFWCNPISGHATLYWYQQILGQGPKLLIQFQNNGVVDDSQLPKDRFSAERLKGVDSTLKIQPAKLEDSAVYLCASSLVREQYFGPGTRLTVT.

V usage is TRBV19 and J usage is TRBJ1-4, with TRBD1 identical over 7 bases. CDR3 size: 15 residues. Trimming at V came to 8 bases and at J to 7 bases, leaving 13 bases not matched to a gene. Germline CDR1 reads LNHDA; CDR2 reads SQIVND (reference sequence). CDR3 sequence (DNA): TGTGCCAGTCGTCCCCGGGACAGTAATACTGAAAAACTGTTTTTT. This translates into CASRPRDSNTEKLFF.

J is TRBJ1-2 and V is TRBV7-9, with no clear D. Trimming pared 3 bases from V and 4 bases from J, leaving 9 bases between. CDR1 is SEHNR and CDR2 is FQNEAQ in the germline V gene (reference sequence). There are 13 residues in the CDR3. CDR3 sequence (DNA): TGTGCCAGCAGCTTCTTAGGGTTCTATGGCTACACCTTC. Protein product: CASSFLGFYGYTF. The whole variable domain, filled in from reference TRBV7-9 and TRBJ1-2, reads DTGVSQNPRHKITKRGQNVTFRCDPISEHNRLYWYRQTLGQGPEFLTYFQNEAQLEKSRLLSDRFSAERPKGSFSTLEIQRTEQGDSAMYLCASSFLGFYGYTFGSGTRLTVV.

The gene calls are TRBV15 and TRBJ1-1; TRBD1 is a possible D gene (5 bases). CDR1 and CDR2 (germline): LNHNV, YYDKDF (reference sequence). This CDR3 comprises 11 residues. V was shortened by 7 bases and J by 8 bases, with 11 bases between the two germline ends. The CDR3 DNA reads TGTGCCACCACCTTGGGGGGGGAAGCTTTCTTT. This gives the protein CATTLGGEAFF.

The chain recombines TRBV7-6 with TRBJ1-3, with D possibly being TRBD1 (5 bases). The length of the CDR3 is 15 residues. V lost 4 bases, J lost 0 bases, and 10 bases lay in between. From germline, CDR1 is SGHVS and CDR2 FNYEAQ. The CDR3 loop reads CASSSGRISGNTIYF. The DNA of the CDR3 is TGTGCCAGCAGCTCGGGACGGATCTCTGGAAACACCATATATTTT.

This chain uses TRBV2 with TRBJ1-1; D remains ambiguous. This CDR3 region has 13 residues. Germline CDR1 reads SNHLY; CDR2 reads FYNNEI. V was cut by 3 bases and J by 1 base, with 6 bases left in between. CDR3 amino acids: CASSDFTNTEAFF. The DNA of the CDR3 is TGTGCCAGCAGTGATTTTACGAACACTGAAGCTTTCTTT.